This T cell receptor (beta chain) was captured in a study of blood T cell repertoires in COVID-19. On the study more broadly: Spain, Italy and the United States supplied samples that represented acute and convalescent COVID-19. Sources were T cells, B-cell-depleted T cells, or PBMCs; the material itself was cDNA or gDNA.

Authors' methods: Estimated nucleated cell counts came from reference gene primer amplification. The assay was immunoSEQ multiplex PCR, and TCRdb's table has in-frame clones only and misses some. The V and J calls and clone size are taken from that table; D and trimming were inferred from the DNA. Here the sample spans about 62,000 clones, 80% to 95% being singletons. This TCR derives from a human donor in a cohort sampled during active COVID-19. Specimen: peripheral blood.

CDR3 amino acids: CASKRQGGYTEAFF. DNA of the CDR3: TGTGCCAGCAAGCGACAGGGTGGTTACACTGAAGCTTTCTTT. The gene calls are TRBV28 and TRBJ1-1; 7 bases fit TRBD1. Per the germline V gene, CDR1 is MDHEN and CDR2 is SYDVKM. The V gene end was trimmed by 7 bases and the J gene end by 3 bases; junction bases not matched to a gene: 8. The CDR3 covers 14 residues.